This T cell receptor beta chain was identified during a study of T cell changes during pregnancy in multiple sclerosis. CDR3 length: 15 residues. CDR1 is SGHKS and CDR2 is YYEKEE in the germline V gene (reference sequence). V dropped 3 bases and J dropped 0; count of bases not matched to a gene: 3. The assay was immunoSEQ multiplex PCR, and TCRdb's table has in-frame clones only and misses some. The sample contains under 110,000 clones, about 89% of which appear only once. Specimen: peripheral blood, collected before pregnancy. The TCR originated in a female donor with multiple sclerosis, enrolled in a pregnancy study. This chain links TRBV5-5 with TRBJ2-1; 7 bases fit TRBD2. CDR3 DNA: TGTGCCAGCAGCTGGAGCGGGAACTCCTACAATGAGCAGTTCTTC. This encodes CASSWSGNSYNEQFF.